This TCR beta chain was recorded in a study of cytomegalovirus exposure and HLA in healthy donors. Study-wide points: According to an earlier analysis, most TCR beta V segments yielded productive rearrangements about 90% or about 30% of the time.

Use of 60 Vbeta and 13 Jbeta primers characterized the PCR. Repertoires were generated with immunoSEQ multiplex PCR, while TCRdb's copy carries only in-frame clones and drops some. The sample records about 130,000 clones, under 85% being singletons. Comments on this clone: Its antigen remains unidentified.

Sequencing was done on a sample of PBMCs. The receptor comes from a boy younger than 18 in good health and CMV-seronegative.

In nucleotides, the CDR3 is TGTGCCAGCAGCTTCAGGGGCAGGGGGCTGTATGGCTACACCTTC. It yields the protein CASSFRGRGLYGYTF. The genes are TRBV5-4 and TRBJ1-2; 8 bases map to TRBD1. V was clipped by 2 bases and J by 5 bases; unmatched bases: 8. The CDR3 spans 15 residues. CDR1 SGHNT and CDR2 YYREEE come from the germline V gene (reference sequence).